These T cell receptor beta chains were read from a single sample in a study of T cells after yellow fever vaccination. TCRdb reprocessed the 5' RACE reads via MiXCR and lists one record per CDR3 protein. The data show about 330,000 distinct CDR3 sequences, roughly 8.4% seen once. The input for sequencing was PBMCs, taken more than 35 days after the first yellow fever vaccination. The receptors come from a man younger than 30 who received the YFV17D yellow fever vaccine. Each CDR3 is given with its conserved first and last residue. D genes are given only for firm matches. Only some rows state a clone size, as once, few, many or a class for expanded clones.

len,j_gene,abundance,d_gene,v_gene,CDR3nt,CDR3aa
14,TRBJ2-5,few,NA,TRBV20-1,TGCAGTGCTAGGGCGGGGGCCCACCAAGAGACCCAGTACTTC,CSARAGAHQETQYF
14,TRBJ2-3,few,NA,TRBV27,TGTGCCAGCAGGTTAAGGGAGCGCACAGATACGCAGTATTTT,CASRLRERTDTQYF
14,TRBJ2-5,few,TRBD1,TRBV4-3,TGCGCCAGCAGCCATCGAGACAGGGGCGAGACCCAGTACTTC,CASSHRDRGETQYF
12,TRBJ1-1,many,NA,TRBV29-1,TGCAGCGTCCGACCCATGAACACTGAAGCTTTCTTT,CSVRPMNTEAFF
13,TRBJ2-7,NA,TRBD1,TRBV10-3,TGTGCCATTACCCGGGACAGTAAGTACGAGCAGTACTTC,CAITRDSKYEQYF
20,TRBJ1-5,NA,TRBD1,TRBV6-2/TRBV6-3,TGTGCCAGCAGTTACCCCCGAGAGGATCAGGGGGCTTTTTGGTATCAGCCCCAGCATTTT,CASSYPREDQGAFWYQPQHF
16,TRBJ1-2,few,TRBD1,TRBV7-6,TGTGCCAGCAGCCCGATGACAGGGGCCCTAGAGTTGGGCTACACCTTC,CASSPMTGALELGYTF
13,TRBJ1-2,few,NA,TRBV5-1,TGCGCCAGCAGCTTGGCCACAGCCCTAGGCTACACCTTC,CASSLATALGYTF
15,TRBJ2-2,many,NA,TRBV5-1,TGCGCCAGCAGCGAGATGGCGGAGAACACCGGGGAGCTGTTTTTT,CASSEMAENTGELFF
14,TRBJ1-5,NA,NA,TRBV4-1,TGCGCCAGCAGCCAAGAAGGTAGGGCTCAGCCCCAGCATTTT,CASSQEGRAQPQHF
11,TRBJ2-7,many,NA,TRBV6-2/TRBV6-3,TGTGCCAGCAGTGAGAGCTACGAGCAGTACTTC,CASSESYEQYF
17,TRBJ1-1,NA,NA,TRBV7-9,TGTGCCAGCAGTCAAGTGGTTGGTGGGGAACTCAACACTGAAGCTTTCTTT,CASSQVVGGELNTEAFF
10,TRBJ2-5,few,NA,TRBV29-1,TGCAGCGTAGACGAAGAGACCCAGTACTTC,CSVDEETQYF
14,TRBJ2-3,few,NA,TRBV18,TGTGCCAGCTCGCCTGGGATGGGGGCGAATACGCAGTATTTT,CASSPGMGANTQYF
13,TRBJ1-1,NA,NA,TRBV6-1,TGTGCCAGCAGCCGAGCCTTGGGGACTGAAGCTTTCTTT,CASSRALGTEAFF
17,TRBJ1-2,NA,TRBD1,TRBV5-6,TGTGCCAGCAGCTTGGAGGGGGCAACCCTGGTATGGTATGGCTACACCTTC,CASSLEGATLVWYGYTF
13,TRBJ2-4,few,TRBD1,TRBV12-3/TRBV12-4,TGTGCCAGCCTGGGACAGGGAAAAAACATTCAGTACTTC,CASLGQGKNIQYF
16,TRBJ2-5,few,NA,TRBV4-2,TGTGCCAGCAGCCAAGACCAGGGGGGTTACGAAGAGACCCAGTACTTC,CASSQDQGGYEETQYF
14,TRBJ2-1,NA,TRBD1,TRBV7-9,TGTGCCAGCAGCCGAAGACAGGGGTTAGGTGAGCAGTTCTTC,CASSRRQGLGEQFF
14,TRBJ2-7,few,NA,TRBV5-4,TGTGCCAGCAGCTTGGCAGGGCAGGGCTACGAGCAGTACTTC,CASSLAGQGYEQYF
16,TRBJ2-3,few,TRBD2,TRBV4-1,TGCGCCAGCAGCCAAGAATCTGGCGGGGGGGTAGATACGCAGTATTTT,CASSQESGGGVDTQYF
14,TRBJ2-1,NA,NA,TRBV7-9,TGTGCCAGCAGCTTTTGGGCAGTTCGAAATGAGCAGTTCTTC,CASSFWAVRNEQFF
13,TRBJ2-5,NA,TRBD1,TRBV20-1,TGCAGTGCTGGCGACAGGGGCCGGGAGACCCAGTACTTC,CSAGDRGRETQYF
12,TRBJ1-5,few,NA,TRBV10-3,TGTGCCGCCAGGGGTATCGGGCAGCCCCAGCATTTT,CAARGIGQPQHF
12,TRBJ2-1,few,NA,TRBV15,TGTGCCACCAGCAGAGATTGGACCGAGCAGTTCTTC,CATSRDWTEQFF
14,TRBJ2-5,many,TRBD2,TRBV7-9,TGTGCCAGCAGCTTTACTAGCGGGGGAGAGACCCAGTACTTC,CASSFTSGGETQYF
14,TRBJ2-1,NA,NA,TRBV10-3,TGTGCCATCAGTGATAATTCGGATTACAATGAGCAGTTCTTC,CAISDNSDYNEQFF
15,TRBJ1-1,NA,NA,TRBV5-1,TGCGCCAGCAGCTTACAGGGAATTGGTGACACTGAAGCTTTCTTT,CASSLQGIGDTEAFF
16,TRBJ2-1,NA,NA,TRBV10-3,TGTGCCATCAGTGTTTATTTGGCAGGGGGAGGCAATGAGCAGTTCTTC,CAISVYLAGGGNEQFF
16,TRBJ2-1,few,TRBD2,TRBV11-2,TGTGCCAGCAGCGGACTTCGACTAGCGGGCGTCAATGAGCAGTTCTTC,CASSGLRLAGVNEQFF
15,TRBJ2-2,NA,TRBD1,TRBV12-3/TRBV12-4,TGTGCCAGCGGGACAGGGATCAGTAACACCGGGGAGCTGTTTTTT,CASGTGISNTGELFF
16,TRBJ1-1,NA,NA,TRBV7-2,TGTGCCAGCAGCTTACAGGGGTCAGGGGTGAACACTGAAGCTTTCTTT,CASSLQGSGVNTEAFF
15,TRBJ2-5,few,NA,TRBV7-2,TGTGCCAGCAGCTTAGGGGGCCAAGGCCAAGAGACCCAGTACTTC,CASSLGGQGQETQYF
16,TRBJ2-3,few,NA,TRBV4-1,TGCGCCAGCAGCCAAAGCGACTCCATAGGGACAGATACGCAGTATTTT,CASSQSDSIGTDTQYF
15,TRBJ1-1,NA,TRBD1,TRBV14,TGTGCCAGCAGCTTATACCAGGGGGTGAATTCTGAAGCTTTCTTT,CASSLYQGVNSEAFF
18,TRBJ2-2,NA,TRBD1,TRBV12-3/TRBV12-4,TGTGCCAGCAGACGTAAACAGGGGGCGCTTGGTGACACCGGGGAGCTGTTTTTT,CASRRKQGALGDTGELFF
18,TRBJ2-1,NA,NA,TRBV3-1,TGTGCCAGCAGCCAAGACTCCGGACGAGTTCGAGGGATGGATGAGCAGTTCTTC,CASSQDSGRVRGMDEQFF
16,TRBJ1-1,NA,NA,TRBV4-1,TGCGCCAGCAGCCCCCAGGCTTACGGGGGGCACACTGAAGCTTTCTTT,CASSPQAYGGHTEAFF
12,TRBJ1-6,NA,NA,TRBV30,TGTGCCTGGAGCTCCTATAATTCACCCCTCCACTTT,CAWSSYNSPLHF
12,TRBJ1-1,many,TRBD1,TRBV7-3,TGTGCCAGCAGCTTACCGACAGGGCAAGCTTTCTTT,CASSLPTGQAFF
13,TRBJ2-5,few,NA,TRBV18,TGTGCCAGCTCACCGGGAGCCCAAGAGACCCAGTACTTC,CASSPGAQETQYF